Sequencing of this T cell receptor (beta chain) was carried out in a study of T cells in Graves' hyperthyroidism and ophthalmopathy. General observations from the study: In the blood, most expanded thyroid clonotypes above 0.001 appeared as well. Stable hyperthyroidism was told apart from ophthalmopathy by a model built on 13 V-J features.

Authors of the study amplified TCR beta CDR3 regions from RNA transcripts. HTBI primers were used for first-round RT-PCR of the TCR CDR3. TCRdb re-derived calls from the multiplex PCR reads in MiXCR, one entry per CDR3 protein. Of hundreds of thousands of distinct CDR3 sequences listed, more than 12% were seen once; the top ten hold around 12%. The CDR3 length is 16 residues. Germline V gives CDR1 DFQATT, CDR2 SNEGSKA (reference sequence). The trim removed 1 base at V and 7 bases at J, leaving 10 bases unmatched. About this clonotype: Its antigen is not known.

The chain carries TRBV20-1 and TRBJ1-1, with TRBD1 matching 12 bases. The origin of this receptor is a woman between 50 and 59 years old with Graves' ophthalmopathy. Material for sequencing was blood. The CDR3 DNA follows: TGCAGTGCTAGAGTACCGCATGGGACAGGGGGCGTTGAAGCTTTCTTT. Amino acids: CSARVPHGTGGVEAFF.